This T cell receptor beta chain was observed in a study of shared T cell receptors in the human thymus. Repertoires were generated with immunoSEQ multiplex PCR, while TCRdb's copy carries only in-frame clones and drops some. The table lists approximately 760,000 clones, approximately 85% of them singletons. This same sample was also part of a study on human thymus T cells. That source reports: Resections removed during corrective heart surgery provided the thymus tissue used. V and J gene usage appeared biased in thymic and blood repertoires. Unrelated individuals reportedly shared highly overlapping thymic TCR repertoires.

The sample consisted of thymocytes. The receptor comes from a girl less than two years old with a congenital heart defect.

The CDR3 region is CASGRGNRIYNEQFF. The DNA of the CDR3 is TGTGCCAGCGGGCGTGGAAACCGAATCTACAATGAGCAGTTCTTC. The V gene is TRBV6-6, the J gene TRBJ2-1, with D hard to call. The CDR3 covers 15 residues. Germline CDR1 is MNHNY and CDR2 is SVGAGI (reference sequence). Trimming took off 8 bases at V and 3 bases at J, with 17 bases between the two ends.